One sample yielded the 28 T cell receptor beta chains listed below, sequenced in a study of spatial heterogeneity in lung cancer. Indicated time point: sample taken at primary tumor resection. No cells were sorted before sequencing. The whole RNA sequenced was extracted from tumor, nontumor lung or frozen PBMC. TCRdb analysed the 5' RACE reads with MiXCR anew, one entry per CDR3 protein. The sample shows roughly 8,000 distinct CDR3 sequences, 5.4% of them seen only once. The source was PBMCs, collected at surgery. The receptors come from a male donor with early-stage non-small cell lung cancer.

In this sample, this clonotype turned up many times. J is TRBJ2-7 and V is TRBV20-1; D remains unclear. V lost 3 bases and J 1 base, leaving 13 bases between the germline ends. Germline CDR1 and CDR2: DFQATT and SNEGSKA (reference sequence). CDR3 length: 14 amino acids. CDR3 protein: CSASPRHYSYEQYF. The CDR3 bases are TGCAGTGCTAGCCCGCGACATTATTCCTACGAGCAGTACTTC.

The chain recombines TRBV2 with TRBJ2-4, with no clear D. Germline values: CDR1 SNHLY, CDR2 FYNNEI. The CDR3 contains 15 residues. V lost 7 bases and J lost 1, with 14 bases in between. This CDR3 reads CASTLSWGAKNIQYF. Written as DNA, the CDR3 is TGTGCCAGCACCCTCTCGTGGGGTGCCAAAAACATTCAGTACTTC.

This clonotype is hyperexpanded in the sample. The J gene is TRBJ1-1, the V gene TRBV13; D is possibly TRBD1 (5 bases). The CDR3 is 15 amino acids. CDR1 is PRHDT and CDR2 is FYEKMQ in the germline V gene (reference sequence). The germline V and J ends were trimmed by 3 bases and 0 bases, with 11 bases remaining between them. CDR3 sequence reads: CASSFLGRMNTEAFF. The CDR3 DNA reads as TGTGCCAGCAGCTTCTTGGGGCGGATGAACACTGAAGCTTTCTTT. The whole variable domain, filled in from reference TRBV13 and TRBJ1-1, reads AAGVIQSPRHLIKEKRETATLKCYPIPRHDTVYWYQQGPGQDPQFLISFYEKMQSDKGSIPDRFSAQQFSDYHSELNMSSLELGDSALYFCASSFLGRMNTEAFFGQGTRLTVV.

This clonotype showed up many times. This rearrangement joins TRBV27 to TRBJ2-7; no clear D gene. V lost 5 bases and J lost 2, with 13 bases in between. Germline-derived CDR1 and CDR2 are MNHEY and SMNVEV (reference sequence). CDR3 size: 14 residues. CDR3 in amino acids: CASSPRAGTYEQYF. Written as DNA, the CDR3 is TGTGCCAGCAGTCCACGGGCCGGAACCTACGAGCAGTACTTC.

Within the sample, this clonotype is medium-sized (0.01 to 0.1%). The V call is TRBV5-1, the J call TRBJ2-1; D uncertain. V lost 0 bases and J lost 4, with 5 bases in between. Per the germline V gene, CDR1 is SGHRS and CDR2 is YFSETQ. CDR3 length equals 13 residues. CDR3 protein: CASSLDTYNEQFF. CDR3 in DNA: TGCGCCAGCAGCTTGGACACATACAATGAGCAGTTCTTC.

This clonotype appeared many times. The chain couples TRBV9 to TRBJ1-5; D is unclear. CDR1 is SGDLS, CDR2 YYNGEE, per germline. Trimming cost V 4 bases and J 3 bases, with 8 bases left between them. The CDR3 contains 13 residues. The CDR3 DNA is TGTGCCAGCAGCCTCGAGCACAATCAGCCCCAGCATTTT. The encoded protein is CASSLEHNQPQHF.

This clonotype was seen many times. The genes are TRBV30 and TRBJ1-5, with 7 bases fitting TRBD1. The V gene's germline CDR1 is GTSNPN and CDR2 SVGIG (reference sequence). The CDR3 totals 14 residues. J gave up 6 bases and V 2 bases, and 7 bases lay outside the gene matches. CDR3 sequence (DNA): TGTGCCTGGAGTTTGGCAGGGGGAAGTCAGCCCCAGCATTTT. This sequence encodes CAWSLAGGSQPQHF.

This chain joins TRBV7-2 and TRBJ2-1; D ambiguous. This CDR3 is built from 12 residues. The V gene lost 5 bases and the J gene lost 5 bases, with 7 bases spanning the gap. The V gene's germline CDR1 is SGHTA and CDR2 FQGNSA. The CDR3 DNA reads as TGTGCCAGCAGCCCTCGGCACAATGAGCAGTTCTTC. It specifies CASSPRHNEQFF. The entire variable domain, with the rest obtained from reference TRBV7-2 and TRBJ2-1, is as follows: GAGVSQSPSNKVTEKGKDVELRCDPISGHTALYWYRQSLGQGLEFLIYFQGNSAPDKSGLPSDRFSAERTGGSVSTLTIQRTQQEDSAVYLCASSPRHNEQFFGPGTRLTVL.

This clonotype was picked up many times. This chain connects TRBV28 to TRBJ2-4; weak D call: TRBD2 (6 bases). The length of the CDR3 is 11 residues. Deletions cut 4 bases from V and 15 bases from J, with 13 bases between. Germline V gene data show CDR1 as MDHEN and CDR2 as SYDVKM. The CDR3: CASSSAEGRYF. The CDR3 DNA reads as TGTGCCAGCAGTTCCGCGGAGGGCCGGTACTTC. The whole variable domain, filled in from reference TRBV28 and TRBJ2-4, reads DVKVTQSSRYLVKRTGEKVFLECVQDMDHENMFWYRQDPGLGLRLIYFSYDVKMKEKGDIPEGYSVSREKKERFSLILESASTNQTSMYLCASSSAEGRYFGAGTRLSVL.

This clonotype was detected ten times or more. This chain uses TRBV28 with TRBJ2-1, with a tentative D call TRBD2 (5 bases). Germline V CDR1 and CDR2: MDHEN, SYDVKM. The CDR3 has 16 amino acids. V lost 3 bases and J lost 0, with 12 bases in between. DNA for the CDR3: TGTGCCAGCAGTTTGGTCCGGGGAAGCTCCTACAATGAGCAGTTCTTC. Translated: CASSLVRGSSYNEQFF.

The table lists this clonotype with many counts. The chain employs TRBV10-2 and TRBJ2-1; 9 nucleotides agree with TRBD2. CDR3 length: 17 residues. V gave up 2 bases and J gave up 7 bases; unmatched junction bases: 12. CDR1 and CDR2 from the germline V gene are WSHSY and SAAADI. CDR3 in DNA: TGCGCCAGCAGTGAGGGGGACATAGCGGGGGAGGTTAATGAGCAGTTCTTC. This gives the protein CASSEGDIAGEVNEQFF.

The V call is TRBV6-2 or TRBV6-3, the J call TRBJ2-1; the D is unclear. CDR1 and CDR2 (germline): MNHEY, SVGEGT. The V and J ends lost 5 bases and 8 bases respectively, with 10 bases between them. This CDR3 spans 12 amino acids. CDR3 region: CASSTDSDEQFF. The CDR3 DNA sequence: TGTGCCAGCAGTACTGACTCAGATGAGCAGTTCTTC.

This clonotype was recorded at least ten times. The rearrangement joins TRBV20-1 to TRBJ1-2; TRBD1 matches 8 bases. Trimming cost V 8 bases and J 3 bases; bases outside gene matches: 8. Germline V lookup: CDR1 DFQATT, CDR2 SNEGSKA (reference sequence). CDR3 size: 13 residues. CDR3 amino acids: CSTRTGLYYGYTF. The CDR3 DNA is TGCAGTACTCGGACAGGGTTATACTATGGCTACACCTTC.

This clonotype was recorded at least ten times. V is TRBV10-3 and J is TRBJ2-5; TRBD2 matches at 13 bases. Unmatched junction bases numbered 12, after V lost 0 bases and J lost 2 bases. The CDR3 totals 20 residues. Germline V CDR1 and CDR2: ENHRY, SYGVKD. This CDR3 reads CAISESRGTGLAGIQETQYF. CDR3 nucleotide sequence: TGTGCCATCAGTGAGTCGAGGGGGACGGGACTAGCGGGGATTCAAGAGACCCAGTACTTC.

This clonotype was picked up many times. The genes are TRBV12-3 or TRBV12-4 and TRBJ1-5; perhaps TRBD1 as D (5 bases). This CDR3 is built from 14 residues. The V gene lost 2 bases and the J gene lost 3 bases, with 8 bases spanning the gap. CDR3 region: CASSLWGFNQPQHF. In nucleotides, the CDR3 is TGTGCCAGCAGTTTATGGGGGTTCAATCAGCCCCAGCATTTT.

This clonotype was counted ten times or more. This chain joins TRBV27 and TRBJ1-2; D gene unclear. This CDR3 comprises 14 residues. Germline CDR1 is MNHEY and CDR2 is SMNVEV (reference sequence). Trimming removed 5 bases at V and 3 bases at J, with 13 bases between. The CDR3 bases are TGTGCCAGCAGTCCCAACCCGGGATACTATGGCTACACCTTC. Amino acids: CASSPNPGYYGYTF.

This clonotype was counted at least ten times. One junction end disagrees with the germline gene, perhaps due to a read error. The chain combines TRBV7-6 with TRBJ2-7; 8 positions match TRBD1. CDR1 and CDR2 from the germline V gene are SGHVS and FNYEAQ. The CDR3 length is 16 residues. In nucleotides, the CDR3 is TGTGCCGGCAGCCCCGGAGGGGTGGACAGGGCGGGCGAGCAGTACTTC. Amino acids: CAGSPGGVDRAGEQYF.

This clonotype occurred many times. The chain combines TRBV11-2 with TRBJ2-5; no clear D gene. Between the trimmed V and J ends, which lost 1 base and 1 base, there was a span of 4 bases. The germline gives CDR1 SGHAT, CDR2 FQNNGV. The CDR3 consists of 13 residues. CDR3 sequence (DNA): TGTGCCAGCAGCTTAGCTATCCAAGAGACCCAGTACTTC. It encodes CASSLAIQETQYF. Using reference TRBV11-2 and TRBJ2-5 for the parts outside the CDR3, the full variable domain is EAGVAQSPRYKIIEKRQSVAFWCNPISGHATLYWYQQILGQGPKLLIQFQNNGVVDDSQLPKDRFSAERLKGVDSTLKIQPAKLEDSAVYLCASSLAIQETQYFGPGTRLLVL.

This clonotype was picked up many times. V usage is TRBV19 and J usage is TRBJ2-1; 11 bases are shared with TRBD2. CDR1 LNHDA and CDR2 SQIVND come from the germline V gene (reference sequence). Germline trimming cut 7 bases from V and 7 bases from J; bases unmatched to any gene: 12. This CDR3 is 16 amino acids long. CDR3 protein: CASTRGLAGGRNEQFF. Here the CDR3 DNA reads TGTGCCAGTACCCGGGGGCTAGCGGGAGGAAGGAATGAGCAGTTCTTC.

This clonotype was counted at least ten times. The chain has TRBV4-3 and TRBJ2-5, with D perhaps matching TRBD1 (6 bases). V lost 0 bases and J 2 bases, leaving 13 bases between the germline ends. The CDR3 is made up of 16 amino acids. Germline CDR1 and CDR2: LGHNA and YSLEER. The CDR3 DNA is TGCGCCAGCAGCCAAGACCTGGGGGCGGGTCAAGAGACCCAGTACTTC. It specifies CASSQDLGAGQETQYF.

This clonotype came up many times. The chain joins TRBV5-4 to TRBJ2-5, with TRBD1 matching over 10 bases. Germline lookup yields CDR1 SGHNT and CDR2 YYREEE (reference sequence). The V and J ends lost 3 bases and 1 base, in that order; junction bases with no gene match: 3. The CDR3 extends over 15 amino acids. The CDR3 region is CASSWTGGGQETQYF. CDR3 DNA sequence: TGTGCCAGCAGCTGGACAGGGGGGGGCCAAGAGACCCAGTACTTC.

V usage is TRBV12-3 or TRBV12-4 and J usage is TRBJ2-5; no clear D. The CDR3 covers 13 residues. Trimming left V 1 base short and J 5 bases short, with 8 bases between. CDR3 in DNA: TGTGCCAGCAGTTTAGGGTTACTTGAGACCCAGTACTTC. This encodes CASSLGLLETQYF.

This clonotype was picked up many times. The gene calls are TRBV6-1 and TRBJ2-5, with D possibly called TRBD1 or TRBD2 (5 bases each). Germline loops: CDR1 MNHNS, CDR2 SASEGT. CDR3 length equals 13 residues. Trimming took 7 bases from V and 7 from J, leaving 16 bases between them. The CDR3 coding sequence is TGTGCCAGCACTGAGGGGCAACTCGGGACCCAGTACTTC. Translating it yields CASTEGQLGTQYF.

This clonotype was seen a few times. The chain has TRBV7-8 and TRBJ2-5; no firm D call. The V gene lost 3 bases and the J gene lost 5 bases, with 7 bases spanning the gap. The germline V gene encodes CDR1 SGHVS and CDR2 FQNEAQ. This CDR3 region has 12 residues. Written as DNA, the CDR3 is TGTGCCAGCAGCTTTTTTCGGGAGACCCAGTACTTC. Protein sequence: CASSFFRETQYF.

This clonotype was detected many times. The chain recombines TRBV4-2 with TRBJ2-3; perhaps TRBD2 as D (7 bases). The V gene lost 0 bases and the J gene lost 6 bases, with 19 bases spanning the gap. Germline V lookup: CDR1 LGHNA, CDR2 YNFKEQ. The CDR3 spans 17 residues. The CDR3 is CASSQEGASGPTDTQYF. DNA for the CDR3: TGTGCCAGCAGCCAAGAGGGGGCTAGCGGACCTACGGATACGCAGTATTTT.

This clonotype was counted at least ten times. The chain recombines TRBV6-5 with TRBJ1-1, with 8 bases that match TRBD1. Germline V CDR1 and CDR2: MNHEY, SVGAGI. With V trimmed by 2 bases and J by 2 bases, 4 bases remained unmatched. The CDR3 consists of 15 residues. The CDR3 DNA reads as TGTGCCAGCAGTTACGACAGGGGCGTTAACACTGAAGCTTTCTTT. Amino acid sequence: CASSYDRGVNTEAFF.

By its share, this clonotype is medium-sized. CDR3 loop: CATRTGQDYGYTF. The CDR3 DNA reads TGTGCCACCAGAACAGGACAGGACTATGGCTACACCTTC. V and J are TRBV19 and TRBJ1-2, with 7 bases aligning to TRBD1. Germline-derived CDR1 and CDR2 are LNHDA and SQIVND (reference sequence). V lost 10 bases, J lost 3 bases, and 8 bases stayed unmatched. CDR3 length: 13 residues.

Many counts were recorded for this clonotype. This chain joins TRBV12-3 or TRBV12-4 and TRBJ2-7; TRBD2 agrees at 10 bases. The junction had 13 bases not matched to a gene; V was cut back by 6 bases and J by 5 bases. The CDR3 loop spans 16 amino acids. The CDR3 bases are TGTGCCAGCAGCCCTAGCGGGGGTCTCTTATCCGACGAGCAGTACTTC. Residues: CASSPSGGLLSDEQYF.